These T cell receptor beta chains were read from a single sample in a study of molecular identifiers for immune sequencing clone quantification. TCRdb passed the PCR reads through MiXCR, listing each CDR3 protein once. The sample lists 85,000 to 100,000 distinct CDR3 sequences, about 24% seen once, with approximately 0.91% in the top ten. The sequenced sample was naive CD8+ T cells from blood, with Jurkat cell RNA spiked in. These receptors all come from a human donor in good health. Some libraries in this study had Jurkat cell RNA spiked in. CDR3s include the opening cysteine and the closing phenylalanine or tryptophan. Fields, in order: CDR3 length, J gene, V gene, CDR3 protein.

cdr3_length: 16
j_call: TRBJ2-7
v_call: TRBV29-1
cdr3_aa: CSVEGTSELGVDEQYF

cdr3_length: 15
j_call: TRBJ2-7
v_call: TRBV4-3
cdr3_aa: CASSQDRIISYEQYF

cdr3_length: 18
j_call: TRBJ1-1
v_call: TRBV7-8
cdr3_aa: CASSTSWGDRGRWTEAFF

cdr3_length: 15
j_call: TRBJ1-6
v_call: TRBV6-6
cdr3_aa: CASSKQDRAGSPLHF

cdr3_length: 17
j_call: TRBJ2-7
v_call: TRBV3-1
cdr3_aa: CASSQRPSRTPSDEQYF

cdr3_length: 13
j_call: TRBJ2-7
v_call: TRBV4-1
cdr3_aa: CASSQWESYEQYF

cdr3_length: 15
j_call: TRBJ2-7
v_call: TRBV5-1
cdr3_aa: CASSWTSGLSYEQYF

cdr3_length: 13
j_call: TRBJ2-3
v_call: TRBV4-3
cdr3_aa: CASSEGMGDTQYF

cdr3_length: 15
j_call: TRBJ2-5
v_call: TRBV4-3
cdr3_aa: CASSQDRRSQEPPYF

cdr3_length: 14
j_call: TRBJ2-3
v_call: TRBV23-1
cdr3_aa: CASSQRERSDTQYF

cdr3_length: 15
j_call: TRBJ2-5
v_call: TRBV6-2/TRBV6-3
cdr3_aa: CASRIRDRLGETQYF

cdr3_length: 16
j_call: TRBJ1-1
v_call: TRBV7-9
cdr3_aa: CASRLAGGGGVTEAFF

cdr3_length: 16
j_call: TRBJ2-3
v_call: TRBV20-1
cdr3_aa: CSARDRRQRELDTQYF

cdr3_length: 14
j_call: TRBJ2-7
v_call: TRBV7-2
cdr3_aa: CASSLGDQAYEQYF

cdr3_length: 14
j_call: TRBJ2-2
v_call: TRBV7-2
cdr3_aa: CASSLIQDTGELFF

cdr3_length: 14
j_call: TRBJ1-1
v_call: TRBV4-1
cdr3_aa: CASSQEGGGGEAFF

cdr3_length: 15
j_call: TRBJ2-7
v_call: TRBV6-2/TRBV6-3
cdr3_aa: CASSYSKGRGYEQYF

cdr3_length: 15
j_call: TRBJ1-6
v_call: TRBV4-1
cdr3_aa: CASSQVSGNNSPLHF

cdr3_length: 14
j_call: TRBJ2-3
v_call: TRBV12-3/TRBV12-4
cdr3_aa: CASSIAGGKDTQYF

cdr3_length: 14
j_call: TRBJ2-7
v_call: TRBV19
cdr3_aa: CASSPAESGYEQYF